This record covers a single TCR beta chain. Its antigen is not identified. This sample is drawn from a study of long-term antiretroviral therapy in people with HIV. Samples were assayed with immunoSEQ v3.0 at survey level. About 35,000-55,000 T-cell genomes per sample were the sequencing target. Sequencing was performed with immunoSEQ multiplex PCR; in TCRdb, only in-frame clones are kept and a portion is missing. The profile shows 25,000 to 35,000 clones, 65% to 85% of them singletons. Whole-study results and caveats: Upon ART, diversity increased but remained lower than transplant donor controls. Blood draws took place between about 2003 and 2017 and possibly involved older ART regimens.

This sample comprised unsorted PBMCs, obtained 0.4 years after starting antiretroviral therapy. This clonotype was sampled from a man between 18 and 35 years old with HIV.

The CDR3 sequence is CASSPDRVGLYYGYTF. The DNA for the CDR3 is TGTGCCAGCAGCCCGGATCGGGTGGGATTGTACTATGGCTACACCTTC. The gene calls are TRBV5-6 and TRBJ1-2; D gene ambiguous. CDR3 length: 16 amino acids. Germline CDR1 SGHDT, CDR2 YYEEEE. Trimming stripped 4 bases from V and 3 bases from J, with 19 bases between.